This entry lists 15 T cell receptor beta chains sequenced from one sample in a study of control samples from healthy donors and cancer patients (dated by TCRdb to about 2020). The receptor library was made with the immunoSEQ multiplex PCR assay. TCRdb took this table from immuneACCESS and kept in-frame rearrangements with V and J called. Such tables lack part of the clones; where checked against another copy, unresolved V genes explain under half of the gap, and the rest is unexplained. In all, the sample holds 150,000 to 200,000 clones, and 96% of those were seen once. The ten largest clones take up 0.95% to 1.1% of the sample. Material: blood. Receptors were obtained from a woman aged 25 to 39 in good health.

The chain carries TRBV5-4 and TRBJ1-6, with 8 bases matching TRBD1. V gave up 5 bases and J gave up 5 bases; unmatched junction bases: 6. Per germline, CDR1 SGHNT and CDR2 YYREEE (reference sequence). The CDR3 consists of 15 residues. Here the CDR3 reads CASSKTGDDNSPLHF. The CDR3 DNA reads as TGTGCCAGCAGTAAGACAGGGGACGATAATTCACCCCTCCACTTT.

The chain couples TRBV6-1 to TRBJ1-3, with 7 positions matching TRBD1. Losses at the gene ends were 0 bases for V and 3 bases for J; bases not matched to a gene: 5. This CDR3 comprises 16 residues. Per germline, CDR1 MNHNS and CDR2 SASEGT. The CDR3 coding sequence is TGTGCCAGCAGTGAAGCCGATTCAGGGGGTGGAAACACCATATATTTT. This encodes CASSEADSGGGNTIYF.

DNA for the CDR3: TGTGCCAGCAGCTTTTACCGGGACAGGAAGGTTGAGACCCAGTACTTC. Protein: CASSFYRDRKVETQYF. V and J are TRBV5-4 and TRBJ2-5; 8 bases map to TRBD1. The CDR3 has 16 amino acids. The junction had 11 bases not matched to a gene; V was cut back by 2 bases and J by 5 bases. The germline V gene encodes CDR1 SGHNT and CDR2 YYREEE (reference sequence). The full variable domain, its missing parts supplied by reference TRBV5-4 and TRBJ2-5, is ETGVTQSPTHLIKTRGQQVTLRCSSQSGHNTVSWYQQALGQGPQFIFQYYREEENGRGNFPPRFSGLQFPNYSSELNVNALELDDSALYLCASSFYRDRKVETQYFGPGTRLLVL.

V and J are TRBV5-6 and TRBJ2-5; a weak D match, TRBD2 (5 bases). Germline-derived CDR1 and CDR2 are SGHDT and YYEEEE. Trimming took off 5 bases at V and 5 bases at J, with 16 bases between the two ends. CDR3 length: 14 amino acids. In DNA form, the CDR3 reads TGTGCCAGCAGTTTTCCGGGGTCGTCGGAGACCCAGTACTTC. This translates into CASSFPGSSETQYF.

The rearrangement uses TRBV28 and TRBJ1-4, with D uncertain. Germline V lookup: CDR1 MDHEN, CDR2 SYDVKM. Trimming shortened V by 5 bases and J by 0 bases, and 7 bases separated the two germline ends. The CDR3 length is 14 residues. The CDR3 coding sequence is TGTGCCAGCAGTGGACTTTCAACTAATGAAAAACTGTTTTTT. It is translated as CASSGLSTNEKLFF.

The chain is built from TRBV10-1 and TRBJ2-1; weak D call: TRBD1 (6 bases). V was pared by 0 bases and J by 0 bases, with 15 bases between. CDR1 and CDR2 from the germline V gene are WNHNN and SYGVQD (reference sequence). The CDR3 length is 18 residues. The CDR3 DNA sequence: TGCGCCAGCAGTGAGTCGATCCCGGGACAAATCTCCTACAATGAGCAGTTCTTC. Amino acids: CASSESIPGQISYNEQFF.

This chain links TRBV4-1 with TRBJ1-5; 12 bases match TRBD1. The CDR3 runs to 16 residues. The trim removed 7 bases at V and 5 bases at J, leaving 9 bases unmatched. Germline lookup yields CDR1 MGHRA and CDR2 YSYEKL. This CDR3 is CASTLGTGGPHQPQHF. Written as DNA, the CDR3 is TGCGCCAGCACTCTCGGGACAGGGGGCCCCCATCAGCCCCAGCATTTT.

This chain joins TRBV5-6 and TRBJ1-1, with D uncertain. CDR3 length: 13 residues. Germline CDR1 and CDR2: SGHDT and YYEEEE. Trimming removed 4 bases from V and 4 bases from J, with 11 bases in between. The DNA for the CDR3 is TGTGCCAGCAGCCCGGGAGTGGGCACTGAAGCTTTCTTT. Residues: CASSPGVGTEAFF.

The chain uses TRBV2 and TRBJ1-2, with D perhaps matching TRBD1 (6 bases). Trimming shortened V by 2 bases and J by 2 bases, and 18 bases separated the two germline ends. This CDR3 has 17 amino acids. Germline V gene data show CDR1 as SNHLY and CDR2 as FYNNEI. The CDR3 DNA follows: TGTGCCAGCAGTGAACCTCCGGGACACTCAACGAACTATGGCTACACCTTC. It yields the protein CASSEPPGHSTNYGYTF.

V usage is TRBV6-5 and J usage is TRBJ2-6; D is unresolved. CDR3 length equals 13 residues. The germline V gene has CDR1 MNHEY and CDR2 SVGAGI. V was clipped by 6 bases and J by 0 bases, with 3 bases between them. Written as DNA, the CDR3 is TGTGCCAGCAGGCTCTCTGGGGCCAACGTCCTGACTTTC. It is translated as CASRLSGANVLTF.

This clone has a single count. The germline gene is not matched at one end of the junction; a read error may be the cause. Other DNA sequences in the same sample also yield this CDR3. This sequence joins TRBV7-8 and TRBJ2-7; D unresolved. Germline V CDR1 and CDR2: SGHVS, FQNEAQ. The CDR3 is 14 residues long. Written as DNA, the CDR3 is TGTGCCAGCAGTTACCGGGTTAAGGCCTACGAGCAGTACTTT. Protein product: CASSYRVKAYEQYF.

The genes are TRBV6-5 and TRBJ2-7; D gene ambiguous. This CDR3 is 16 amino acids long. Trimming removed 0 bases at V and 1 base at J, with 13 bases between. Germline values: CDR1 MNHEY, CDR2 SVGAGI. CDR3 sequence reads: CASSYSTPLGSYEQYF. The CDR3 DNA reads as TGTGCCAGCAGTTACTCGACCCCTTTAGGATCCTACGAGCAGTACTTC.

The genes are TRBV11-2 and TRBJ2-1, with D unclear. In germline, CDR1 is SGHAT, CDR2 FQNNGV. Trimming cost V 3 bases and J 7 bases, with 7 bases left between them. This CDR3 has 12 amino acids. The CDR3 sequence is CASSLTYNEQFF. The DNA for the CDR3 is TGTGCCAGCAGCTTGACGTATAATGAGCAGTTCTTC.

The J gene is TRBJ2-5, the V gene TRBV5-1; TRBD1 matches at 8 bases. The length of the CDR3 is 14 residues. CDR1 and CDR2 from the germline V gene are SGHRS and YFSETQ. V shed 4 bases, J shed 3 bases, and the junction held 5 bases outside the gene matches. CDR3 loop: CASSPDRGEETQYF. The CDR3 DNA sequence: TGCGCCAGCAGCCCCGACAGGGGAGAAGAGACCCAGTACTTC.

The V gene is TRBV24-1, the J gene TRBJ2-5, with 11 bases identical to TRBD2. Per the germline V gene, CDR1 is KGHDR and CDR2 is SFDVKD. The CDR3 is 18 residues long. The V gene end was trimmed by 0 bases and the J gene end by 5 bases; junction bases not matched to a gene: 10. The CDR3 sequence is CATSDLSSGGTGGETQYF. The DNA for the CDR3 is TGTGCCACCAGTGATTTGTCTAGCGGGGGGACCGGAGGCGAGACCCAGTACTTC.